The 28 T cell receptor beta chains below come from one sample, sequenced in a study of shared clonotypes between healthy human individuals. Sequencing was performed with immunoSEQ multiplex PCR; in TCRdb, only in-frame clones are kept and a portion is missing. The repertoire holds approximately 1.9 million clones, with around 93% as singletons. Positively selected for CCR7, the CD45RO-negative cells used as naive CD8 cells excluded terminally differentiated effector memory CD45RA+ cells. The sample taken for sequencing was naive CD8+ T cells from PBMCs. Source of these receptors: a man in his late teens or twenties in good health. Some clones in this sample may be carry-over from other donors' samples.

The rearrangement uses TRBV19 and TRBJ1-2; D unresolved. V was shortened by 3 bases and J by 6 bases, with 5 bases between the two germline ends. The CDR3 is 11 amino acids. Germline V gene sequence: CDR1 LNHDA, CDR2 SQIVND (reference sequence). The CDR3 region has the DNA TGTGCCAGTAGTATCACGGATGGCTACACCTTC. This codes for CASSITDGYTF.

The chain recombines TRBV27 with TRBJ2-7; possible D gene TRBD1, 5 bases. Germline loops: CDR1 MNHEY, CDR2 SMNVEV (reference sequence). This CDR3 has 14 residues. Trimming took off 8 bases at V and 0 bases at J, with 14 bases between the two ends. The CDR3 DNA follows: TGTGCCAGCGGACCCTGGGGCACCTCCTACGAGCAGTACTTC. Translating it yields CASGPWGTSYEQYF.

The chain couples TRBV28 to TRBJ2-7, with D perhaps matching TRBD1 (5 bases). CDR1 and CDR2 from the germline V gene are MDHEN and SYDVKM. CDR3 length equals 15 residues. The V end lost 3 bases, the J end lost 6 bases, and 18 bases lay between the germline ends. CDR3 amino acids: CASSFNIQDPREQYF. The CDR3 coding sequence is TGTGCCAGCAGTTTTAATATACAGGACCCCCGCGAGCAGTACTTC.

This CDR3 reads CATSSSGITGELFF. The CDR3 region has the DNA TGTGCCACCAGCAGTTCGGGTATCACCGGGGAGCTGTTTTTT. The rearrangement uses TRBV15 and TRBJ2-2; no clear D. CDR1 is LNHNV and CDR2 is YYDKDF in the germline V gene (reference sequence). V lost 3 bases and J 4 bases, leaving 9 bases between the germline ends. The CDR3 consists of 14 residues.

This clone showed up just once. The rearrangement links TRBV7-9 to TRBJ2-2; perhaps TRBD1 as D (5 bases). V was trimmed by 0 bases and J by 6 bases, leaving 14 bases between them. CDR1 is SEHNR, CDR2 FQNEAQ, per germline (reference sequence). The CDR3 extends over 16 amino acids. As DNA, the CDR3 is TGTGCCAGCAGCTTAGCGGGCAGGGAAGTTCCCGGGGAGCTGTTTTTT. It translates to CASSLAGREVPGELFF.

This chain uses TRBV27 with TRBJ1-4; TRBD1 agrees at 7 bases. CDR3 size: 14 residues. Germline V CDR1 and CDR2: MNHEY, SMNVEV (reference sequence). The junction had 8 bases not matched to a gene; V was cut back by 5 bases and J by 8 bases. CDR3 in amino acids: CASSTDRVGEKLFF. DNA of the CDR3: TGTGCCAGCAGTACAGACAGGGTCGGGGAAAAACTGTTTTTT. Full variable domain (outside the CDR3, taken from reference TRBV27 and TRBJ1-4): EAQVTQNPRYLITVTGKKLTVTCSQNMNHEYMSWYRQDPGLGLRQIYYSMNVEVTDKGDVPEGYKVSRKEKRNFPLILESPSPNQTSLYFCASSTDRVGEKLFFGSGTQLSVL.

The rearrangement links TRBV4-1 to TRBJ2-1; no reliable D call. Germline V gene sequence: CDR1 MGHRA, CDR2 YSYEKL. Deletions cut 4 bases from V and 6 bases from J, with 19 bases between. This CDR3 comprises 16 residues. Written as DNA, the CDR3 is TGCGCCAGCAGCCTCGTCCGGAGCTTCCCGATCAATGAGCAGTTCTTC. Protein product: CASSLVRSFPINEQFF.

In nucleotides, the CDR3 is TGTGCCAGCAGAGGACAGGGGCGGTACGAGCAGTACTTC. The encoded protein is CASRGQGRYEQYF. The rearrangement joins TRBV27 to TRBJ2-7; 9 bases map to TRBD1. The CDR3 covers 13 residues. Germline CDR1 reads MNHEY; CDR2 reads SMNVEV (reference sequence). J gave up 4 bases and V 6 bases, and 4 bases lay outside the gene matches.

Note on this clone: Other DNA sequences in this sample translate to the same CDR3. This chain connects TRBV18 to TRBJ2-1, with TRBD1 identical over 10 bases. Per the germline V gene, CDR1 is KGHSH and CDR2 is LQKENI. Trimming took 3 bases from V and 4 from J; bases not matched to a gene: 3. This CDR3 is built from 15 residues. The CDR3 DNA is TGTGCCAGCTCACCGGACAGGGGGACGTACAATGAGCAGTTCTTC. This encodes CASSPDRGTYNEQFF.

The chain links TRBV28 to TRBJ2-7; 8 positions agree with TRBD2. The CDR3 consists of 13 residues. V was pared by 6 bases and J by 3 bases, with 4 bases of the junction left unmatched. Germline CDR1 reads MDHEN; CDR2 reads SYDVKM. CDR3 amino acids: CASSPTSGYEQYF. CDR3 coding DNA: TGTGCCAGCAGCCCAACTAGCGGCTACGAGCAGTACTTC.

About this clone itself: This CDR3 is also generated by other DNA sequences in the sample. CDR3 sequence reads: CASSVAGREQYF. The CDR3 DNA follows: TGTGCCAGCAGCGTAGCGGGGAGGGAGCAGTACTTC. The chain is built from TRBV9 and TRBJ2-7; D perhaps matches TRBD2 (6 bases). Germline CDR1 is SGDLS and CDR2 is YYNGEE. The CDR3 extends over 12 amino acids. Between the trimmed V and J ends, which lost 0 bases and 7 bases, there was a span of 8 bases.

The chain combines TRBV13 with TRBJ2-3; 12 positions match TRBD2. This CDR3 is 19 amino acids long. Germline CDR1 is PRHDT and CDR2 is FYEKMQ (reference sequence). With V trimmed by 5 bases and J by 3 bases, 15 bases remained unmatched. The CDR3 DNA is TGTGCCAGCAGCACGGCCCCGGGACTAGCGGGTGGAATGACAGATACGCAGTATTTT. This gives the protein CASSTAPGLAGGMTDTQYF.

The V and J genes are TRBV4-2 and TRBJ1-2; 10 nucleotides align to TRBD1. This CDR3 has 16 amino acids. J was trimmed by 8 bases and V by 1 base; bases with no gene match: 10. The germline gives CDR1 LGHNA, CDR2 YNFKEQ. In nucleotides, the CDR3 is TGTGCCAGCAGCCAAGGACAGGGGGCTGAGGGGGAGGGCTACACCTTC. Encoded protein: CASSQGQGAEGEGYTF.

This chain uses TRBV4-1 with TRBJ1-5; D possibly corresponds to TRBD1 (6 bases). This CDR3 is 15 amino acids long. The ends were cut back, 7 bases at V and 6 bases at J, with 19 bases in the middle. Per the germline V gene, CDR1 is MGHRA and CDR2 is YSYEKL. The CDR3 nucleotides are TGCGCCAGCACCCCTCGACAGGCAGGAGGTCAGCCCCAGCATTTT. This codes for CASTPRQAGGQPQHF.

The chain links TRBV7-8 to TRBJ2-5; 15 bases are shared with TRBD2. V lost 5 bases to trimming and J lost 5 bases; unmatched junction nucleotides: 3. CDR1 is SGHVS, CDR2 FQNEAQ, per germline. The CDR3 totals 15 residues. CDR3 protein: CASSAGTSGRETQYF. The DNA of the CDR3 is TGTGCCAGCAGCGCCGGGACTAGCGGGAGGGAGACCCAGTACTTC. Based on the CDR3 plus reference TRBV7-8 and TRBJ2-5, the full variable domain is GAGVSQSPRYKVAKRGQDVALRCDPISGHVSLFWYQQALGQGPEFLTYFQNEAQLDKSGLPSDRFFAERPEGSVSTLKIQRTQQEDSAVYLCASSAGTSGRETQYFGPGTRLLVL.

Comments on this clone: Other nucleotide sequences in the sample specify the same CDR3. Here the CDR3 reads CASSLGVPGELFF. As DNA, the CDR3 is TGTGCCAGCAGCTTGGGGGTTCCCGGGGAGCTGTTTTTT. This rearrangement joins TRBV5-6 to TRBJ2-2; D unresolved. CDR3 size: 13 residues. V was shortened by 0 bases and J by 6 bases, with 6 bases between the two germline ends. The V gene's germline CDR1 is SGHDT and CDR2 YYEEEE.

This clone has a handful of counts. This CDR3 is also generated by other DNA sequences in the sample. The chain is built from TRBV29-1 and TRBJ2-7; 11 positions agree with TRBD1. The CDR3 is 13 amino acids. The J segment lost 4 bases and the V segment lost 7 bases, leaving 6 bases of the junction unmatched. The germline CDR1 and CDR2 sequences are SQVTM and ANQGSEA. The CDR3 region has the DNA TGCAGCGCCCTGGGACAGGGGGTTTACGAGCAGTACTTC. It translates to CSALGQGVYEQYF.

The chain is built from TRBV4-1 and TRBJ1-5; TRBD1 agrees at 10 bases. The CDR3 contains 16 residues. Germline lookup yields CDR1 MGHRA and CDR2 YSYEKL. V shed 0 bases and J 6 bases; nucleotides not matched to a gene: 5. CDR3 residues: CASSQDPGQGFQPQHF. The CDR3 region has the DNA TGCGCCAGCAGCCAAGACCCGGGACAGGGGTTTCAGCCCCAGCATTTT.

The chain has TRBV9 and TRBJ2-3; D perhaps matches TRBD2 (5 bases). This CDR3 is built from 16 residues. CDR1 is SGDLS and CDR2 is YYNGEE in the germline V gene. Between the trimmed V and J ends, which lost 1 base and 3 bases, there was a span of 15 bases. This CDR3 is CASSVTWRSLTDTQYF. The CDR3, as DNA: TGTGCCAGCAGCGTAACCTGGAGGAGTTTGACAGATACGCAGTATTTT. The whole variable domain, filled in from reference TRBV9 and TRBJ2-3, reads DSGVTQTPKHLITATGQRVTLRCSPRSGDLSVYWYQQSLDQGLQFLIQYYNGEERAKGNILERFSAQQFPDLHSELNLSSLELGDSALYFCASSVTWRSLTDTQYFGPGTRLTVL.

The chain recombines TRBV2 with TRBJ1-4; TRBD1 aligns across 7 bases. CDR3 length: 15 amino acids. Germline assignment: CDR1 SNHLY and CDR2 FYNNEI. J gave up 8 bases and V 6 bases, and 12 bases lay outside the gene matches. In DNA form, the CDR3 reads TGTGCCAGCAGAAAAACAGGGGTTAAAGAGGAAAAACTGTTTTTT. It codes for CASRKTGVKEEKLFF.

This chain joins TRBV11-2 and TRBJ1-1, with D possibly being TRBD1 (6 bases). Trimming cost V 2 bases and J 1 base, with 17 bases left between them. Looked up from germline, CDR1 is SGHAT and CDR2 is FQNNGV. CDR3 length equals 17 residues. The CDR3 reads CASSLYPLRGENTEAFF. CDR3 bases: TGTGCCAGCAGCTTATACCCCCTGAGGGGGGAGAACACTGAAGCTTTCTTT. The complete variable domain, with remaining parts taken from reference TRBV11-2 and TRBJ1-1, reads EAGVAQSPRYKIIEKRQSVAFWCNPISGHATLYWYQQILGQGPKLLIQFQNNGVVDDSQLPKDRFSAERLKGVDSTLKIQPAKLEDSAVYLCASSLYPLRGENTEAFFGQGTRLTVV.

The CDR3 spells CASSLDPSSDPYEQYF. CDR3 nucleotides: TGTGCCAGCAGCTTAGATCCGAGTAGCGACCCCTACGAGCAGTACTTC. The chain recombines TRBV11-2 with TRBJ2-7, with a tentative D call TRBD2 (5 bases). The V gene lost 0 bases and the J gene lost 2 bases, with 14 bases spanning the gap. This CDR3 contains 16 residues. The V gene's germline CDR1 is SGHAT and CDR2 FQNNGV.

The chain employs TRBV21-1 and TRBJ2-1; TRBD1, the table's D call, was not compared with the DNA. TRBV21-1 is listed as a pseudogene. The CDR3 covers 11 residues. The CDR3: CASSRDRRLFF. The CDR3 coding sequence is TGTGCCAGCAGCAGGGACAGGAGACTGTTCTTC.

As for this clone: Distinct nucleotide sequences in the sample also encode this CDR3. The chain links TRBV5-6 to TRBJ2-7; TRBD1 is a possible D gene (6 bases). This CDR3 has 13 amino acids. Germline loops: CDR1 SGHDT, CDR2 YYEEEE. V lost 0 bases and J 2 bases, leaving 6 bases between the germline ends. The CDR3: CASSLDRAYEQYF. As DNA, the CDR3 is TGTGCCAGCAGCTTGGACAGGGCCTACGAGCAGTACTTC. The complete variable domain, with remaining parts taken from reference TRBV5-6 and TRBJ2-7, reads DAGVTQSPTHLIKTRGQQVTLRCSPKSGHDTVSWYQQALGQGPQFIFQYYEEEERQRGNFPDRFSGHQFPNYSSELNVNALLLGDSALYLCASSLDRAYEQYFGPGTRLTVT.

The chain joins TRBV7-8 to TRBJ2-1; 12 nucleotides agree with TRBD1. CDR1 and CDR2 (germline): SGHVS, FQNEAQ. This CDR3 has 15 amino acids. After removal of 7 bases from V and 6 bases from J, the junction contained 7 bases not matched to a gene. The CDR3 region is CASTPPGQGANEQFF. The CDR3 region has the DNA TGTGCCAGCACACCTCCGGGACAGGGGGCCAATGAGCAGTTCTTC.

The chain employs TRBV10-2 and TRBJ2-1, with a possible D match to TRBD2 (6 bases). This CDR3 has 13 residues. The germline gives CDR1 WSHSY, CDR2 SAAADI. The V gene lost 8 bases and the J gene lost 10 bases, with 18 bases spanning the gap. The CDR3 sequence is CASEFSGGEEQFF. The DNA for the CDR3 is TGCGCCAGCGAATTCTCTGGAGGGGAGGAGCAGTTCTTC.

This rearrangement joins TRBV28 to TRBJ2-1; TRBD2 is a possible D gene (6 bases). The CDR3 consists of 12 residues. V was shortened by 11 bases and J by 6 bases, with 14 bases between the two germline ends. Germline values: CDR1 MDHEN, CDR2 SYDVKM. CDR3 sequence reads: CAFGSLGNEQFF. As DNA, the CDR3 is TGTGCCTTCGGGAGTCTCGGCAATGAGCAGTTCTTC.

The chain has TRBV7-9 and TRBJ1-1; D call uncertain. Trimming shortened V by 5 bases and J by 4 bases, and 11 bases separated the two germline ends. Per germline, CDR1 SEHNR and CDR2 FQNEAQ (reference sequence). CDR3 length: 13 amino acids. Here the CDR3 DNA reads TGTGCCAGCAGCGAAACAACGACCACTGAAGCTTTCTTT. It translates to CASSETTTTEAFF.